Below, 30 T cell receptor beta chains from the same sample are listed, as sequenced in a study of T-cell memory formation after mild COVID-19. TCRdb ran MiXCR on the 5' RACE reads and lists one entry per CDR3 protein. This table has fewer than 650,000 distinct CDR3 sequences, roughly 17% appearing once. The specimen was PBMCs or a T cell subset sorted from them (not recorded which). These receptors all stem from an adult woman who had mild COVID-19 (a few samples of this study predate the infection). Cell type and time point are not known.

This clonotype has only a few counts. The rearrangement links TRBV6-2 or TRBV6-3 to TRBJ1-1; 9 nucleotides line up with TRBD1. This CDR3 region has 15 residues. Germline V gene lookup returns CDR1 MNHEY and CDR2 SVGEGT. V lost 5 bases and J lost 7; bases outside the gene matches: 11. CDR3 bases: TGTGCCAGCAGTGCCTCCGGGACAGGGACTGGTGAAGCTTTCTTT. This sequence encodes CASSASGTGTGEAFF.

The genes are TRBV10-3 and TRBJ2-3; the D gene is possibly TRBD2 (6 bases). The CDR3 spans 12 residues. Germline CDR1 ENHRY, CDR2 SYGVKD. V was shortened by 2 bases and J by 6 bases, with 6 bases between the two germline ends. The CDR3 bases are TGTGCCATCAGTGAGGGGAGGGATACGCAGTATTTT. Protein: CAISEGRDTQYF.

This clonotype appeared a few times. V is TRBV12-3 or TRBV12-4 and J is TRBJ1-4; TRBD1 aligns across 8 bases. Trimming cost V 5 bases and J 0 bases; bases outside gene matches: 8. The CDR3 loop spans 17 amino acids. The chain's CDR3 is CASSPSGQGSTNEKLFF. The CDR3 DNA sequence: TGTGCCAGCAGTCCGAGTGGACAGGGATCAACTAATGAAAAACTGTTTTTT.

This clonotype was detected only a few times. The V and J genes are TRBV5-1 and TRBJ2-3, with D uncertain. Trimming pared 2 bases from V and 6 bases from J, leaving 13 bases between. The CDR3 totals 14 residues. CDR1 is SGHRS, CDR2 YFSETQ, per germline. Written as DNA, the CDR3 is TGCGCCAGCAGCTTAAATTTGGATGGGGATACGCAGTATTTT. Its protein is CASSLNLDGDTQYF. Full variable domain (outside the CDR3, taken from reference TRBV5-1 and TRBJ2-3): KAGVTQTPRYLIKTRGQQVTLSCSPISGHRSVSWYQQTPGQGLQFLFEYFSETQRNKGNFPGRFSGRQFSNSRSEMNVSTLELGDSALYLCASSLNLDGDTQYFGPGTRLTVL.

This clonotype occurred a few times. The rearrangement joins TRBV5-1 to TRBJ2-1; D perhaps matches TRBD2 (5 bases). Trimming removed 4 bases from V and 0 bases from J, with 11 bases in between. Per germline, CDR1 SGHRS and CDR2 YFSETQ. This CDR3 is 15 amino acids long. The CDR3 protein is CASSREISSYNEQFF. The CDR3 DNA is TGCGCCAGCAGCAGGGAGATCAGCTCCTACAATGAGCAGTTCTTC.

The chain is built from TRBV29-1 and TRBJ1-2; TRBD1 agrees at 10 bases. The trim removed 6 bases at V and 6 bases at J, leaving 10 bases unmatched. This CDR3 is built from 14 residues. Germline V gene data show CDR1 as SQVTM and CDR2 as ANQGSEA. CDR3 region: CSVLSTGGSDGYTF. CDR3 in DNA: TGCAGCGTATTATCGACAGGGGGCAGTGATGGCTACACCTTC.

The CDR3 DNA sequence: TGCGCCAGCAGCGGTCTAGCGGGGGGTAGCGCAGATACGCAGTATTTT. This sequence encodes CASSGLAGGSADTQYF. V usage is TRBV5-1 and J usage is TRBJ2-3, with TRBD2 matching over 11 bases. Germline values: CDR1 SGHRS, CDR2 YFSETQ. CDR3 length: 16 residues. With 4 bases clipped from V and 4 bases from J, the junction kept 8 bases outside the gene matches.

This clonotype turned up a few times. V usage is TRBV7-2 and J usage is TRBJ2-5; 7 nucleotides match TRBD2. Germline V gene data show CDR1 as SGHTA and CDR2 as FQGNSA. CDR3 length: 15 residues. With 5 bases clipped from V and 7 bases from J, the junction kept 13 bases outside the gene matches. Here the CDR3 reads CASSPTHERGWTQYF. The DNA for the CDR3 is TGTGCCAGCAGCCCCACGCATGAGCGGGGATGGACCCAGTACTTC.

The chain combines TRBV5-6 with TRBJ2-2; a possible D gene is TRBD1 (7 bases). Germline V CDR1 and CDR2: SGHDT, YYEEEE. The CDR3 consists of 15 residues. V shed 5 bases and J shed 3 bases, with 14 bases lying between them. This chain's CDR3 is CASRRRDRDTGELFF. The CDR3 DNA follows: TGTGCCAGCAGACGGCGGGACAGAGACACCGGGGAGCTGTTTTTT.

The chain is built from TRBV7-2 and TRBJ1-1; no definite D call. Trimming removed 5 bases at V and 2 bases at J, with 12 bases between. The germline CDR1 and CDR2 sequences are SGHTA and FQGNSA. CDR3 length: 14 amino acids. As DNA, the CDR3 is TGTGCCAGCAGCCGTGAGCTCCCAAACACTGAAGCTTTCTTT. Translation: CASSRELPNTEAFF.

This clonotype was observed a handful of times. The chain is built from TRBV19 and TRBJ2-7, with TRBD1 matching over 12 bases. CDR3 length: 15 amino acids. Trimming took 5 bases from V and 3 from J; bases not matched to a gene: 5. Germline CDR1 is LNHDA and CDR2 is SQIVND (reference sequence). DNA for the CDR3: TGTGCCAGTAGTCCAGGGACAGGGGGCGTCTACGAGCAGTACTTC. The encoded protein is CASSPGTGGVYEQYF. Drawing the rest from reference TRBV19 and TRBJ2-7, the complete variable domain is DGGITQSPKYLFRKEGQNVTLSCEQNLNHDAMYWYRQDPGQGLRLIYYSQIVNDFQKGDIAEGYSVSREKKESFPLTVTSAQKNPTAFYLCASSPGTGGVYEQYFGPGTRLTVT.

This clonotype was seen just once. An end of the junction differs from the germline gene, which may be a read error. The rearrangement links TRBV29-1 to TRBJ2-2; D gene unclear. The length of the CDR3 is 13 residues. Germline V lookup: CDR1 SQVTM, CDR2 ANQGSEA. The chain's CDR3 is CSVEAGDTWELFF. In DNA, the CDR3 is TGCAGCGTTGAGGCCGGAGACACCTGGGAGCTGTTTTTT.

The chain employs TRBV5-1 and TRBJ2-1, with TRBD1 identical over 9 bases. This CDR3 contains 15 residues. CDR1 and CDR2 from the germline V gene are SGHRS and YFSETQ. V shed 0 bases, J shed 8 bases, and the junction held 6 bases outside the gene matches. The CDR3 is CASSLAGTGFHEQFF. Here the CDR3 DNA reads TGCGCCAGCAGCTTGGCCGGGACAGGGTTCCATGAGCAGTTCTTC.

V usage is TRBV10-3 and J usage is TRBJ2-7; no clear D gene. The CDR3 is 15 residues long. Germline V gives CDR1 ENHRY, CDR2 SYGVKD. The V and J ends lost 6 bases and 1 base respectively, with 16 bases between them. For the CDR3, the DNA is TGTGCCATCAGAGTGGTCGAGCGAAGGTCCTACGAGCAGTACTTC. Translating it yields CAIRVVERRSYEQYF.

This sequence joins TRBV5-1 and TRBJ1-4; a weak D match, TRBD1 (5 bases). This CDR3 has 14 residues. The germline gives CDR1 SGHRS, CDR2 YFSETQ. Trimming took 0 bases from V and 3 from J, leaving 6 bases between them. The CDR3 loop reads CASSLGQSNEKLFF. The CDR3 DNA sequence: TGCGCCAGCAGCTTGGGACAGTCTAATGAAAAACTGTTTTTT.

The chain uses TRBV9 and TRBJ1-3; D gene uncertain. CDR3 length: 16 amino acids. V was trimmed by 3 bases and J by 4 bases, leaving 17 bases between them. Germline V gene lookup returns CDR1 SGDLS and CDR2 YYNGEE. The CDR3 here is CASSESIWPPGNTIYF. The DNA for the CDR3 is TGTGCCAGCAGCGAGAGCATATGGCCCCCCGGAAACACCATATATTTT. The whole variable domain, filled in from reference TRBV9 and TRBJ1-3, reads DSGVTQTPKHLITATGQRVTLRCSPRSGDLSVYWYQQSLDQGLQFLIQYYNGEERAKGNILERFSAQQFPDLHSELNLSSLELGDSALYFCASSESIWPPGNTIYFGEGSWLTVV.

J is TRBJ2-1 and V is TRBV5-1; 11 bases map to TRBD2. V shed 0 bases and J 2 bases; nucleotides not matched to a gene: 10. The germline V gene has CDR1 SGHRS and CDR2 YFSETQ. The length of the CDR3 is 19 residues. The CDR3 reads CASSLALGLAGGPYNEQFF. The DNA of the CDR3 is TGCGCCAGCAGCTTGGCTTTAGGGCTAGCGGGAGGCCCCTACAATGAGCAGTTCTTC.

This chain's CDR3 is CASSSQDSGANVLTF. CDR3 DNA: TGTGCCAGCAGCTCCCAAGACTCTGGGGCCAACGTCCTGACTTTC. The rearrangement links TRBV7-3 to TRBJ2-6; D unresolved. With 4 bases removed from V and 0 bases from J, the gap between germline ends came to 7 bases. This CDR3 contains 15 residues. CDR1 and CDR2 from the germline V gene are SGHTA and FQGTGA.

There are a few counts of this clonotype. The chain couples TRBV6-6 to TRBJ2-1; 7 positions agree with TRBD2. After removal of 0 bases from V and 10 bases from J, the junction contained 6 bases not matched to a gene. The CDR3 covers 14 residues. Germline CDR1 MNHNY, CDR2 SVGAGI (reference sequence). The CDR3 spells CASSYSGLEREQFF. As DNA, the CDR3 is TGTGCCAGCAGTTACTCCGGACTAGAACGGGAGCAGTTCTTC.

CDR3 nucleotides: TGTGCCAGTAAACCTGGGGGCATTCATGAAAAACTGTTTTTT. Translated: CASKPGGIHEKLFF. V gene TRBV12-3 or TRBV12-4 combines with J gene TRBJ1-4, with a possible D match to TRBD1 (6 bases). V was shortened by 9 bases and J by 6 bases, with 17 bases between the two germline ends. The CDR3 runs 14 residues.

This CDR3 is CASSLRDSPLHF. CDR3 nucleotides: TGTGCCAGCAGCCTAAGGGATTCACCCCTCCACTTT. The chain employs TRBV7-8 and TRBJ1-6; unclear D gene. V dropped 5 bases and J dropped 8 bases, with 7 bases sitting between them. The germline V gene has CDR1 SGHVS and CDR2 FQNEAQ. This CDR3 has 12 amino acids.

Here the CDR3 DNA reads TGTGCCAGCAGGAATCCAGGGGAGAATGGCTACACCTTC. It is translated as CASRNPGENGYTF. The V and J genes are TRBV6-5 and TRBJ1-2; possible D gene TRBD1, 6 bases. The CDR3 contains 13 residues. Germline assignment: CDR1 MNHEY and CDR2 SVGAGI. V lost 6 bases, J lost 6 bases, and 14 bases lay in between.

This clonotype occurred a few times. The gene calls are TRBV18 and TRBJ2-5, with TRBD2 identical over 11 bases. CDR1 is KGHSH and CDR2 is LQKENI in the germline V gene. The CDR3 extends over 16 amino acids. V dropped 6 bases and J dropped 0; count of bases not matched to a gene: 6. The CDR3 is CASSATSGINQETQYF. CDR3 coding DNA: TGTGCCAGCTCTGCGACTAGCGGGATAAACCAAGAGACCCAGTACTTC.

The J gene is TRBJ2-7, the V gene TRBV23-1; 8 bases fit TRBD1. Being an ORF, TRBV23-1 has a function that is uncertain. CDR3 size: 16 residues. Trimming at V came to 0 bases and at J to 4 bases, leaving 8 bases not matched to a gene. The CDR3 region has the DNA TGCGCCAGCAGTCAATCGGCCGGGACAGGCACATACGAGCAGTACTTC. This gives the protein CASSQSAGTGTYEQYF.

The J gene is TRBJ2-7, the V gene TRBV11-2; D might be TRBD1 or TRBD2, each matching 5 bases. V shed 1 base and J shed 3 bases, with 13 bases lying between them. Germline lookup yields CDR1 SGHAT and CDR2 FQNNGV. The CDR3 runs to 15 residues. CDR3 nucleotide sequence: TGTGCCAGCAGCTTAGGGGACCCAGGACTCTACGAGCAGTACTTC. Translation: CASSLGDPGLYEQYF.

This sequence joins TRBV18 and TRBJ2-7; D ambiguous. Germline assignment: CDR1 KGHSH and CDR2 LQKENI. The CDR3 is 14 amino acids. V lost 3 bases, J lost 5 bases, and 14 bases lay in between. CDR3 DNA sequence: TGTGCCAGCTCACCTCGAGACGGGCTCGACGAGCAGTACTTC. Amino acid sequence: CASSPRDGLDEQYF.

This clonotype was seen just once. This rearrangement joins TRBV24-1 to TRBJ2-1, with 9 bases aligning to TRBD1. V lost 6 bases to trimming and J lost 6 bases; unmatched junction nucleotides: 8. This CDR3 has 15 residues. Germline V gene data show CDR1 as KGHDR and CDR2 as SFDVKD. Here the CDR3 reads CATSIGQGRSNEQFF. CDR3 DNA sequence: TGTGCCACCAGTATCGGACAGGGGCGATCCAATGAGCAGTTCTTC.

The chain is built from TRBV20-1 and TRBJ2-3; unclear D gene. This CDR3 has 15 residues. CDR1 and CDR2 from the germline V gene are DFQATT and SNEGSKA (reference sequence). Trimming shortened V by 0 bases and J by 5 bases, and 15 bases separated the two germline ends. DNA for the CDR3: TGCAGTGCTAGAGATCCCGCGATACCACAAGATACGCAGTATTTT. Translation gives CSARDPAIPQDTQYF.

The chain combines TRBV5-6 with TRBJ1-1; D call uncertain. The V gene's germline CDR1 is SGHDT and CDR2 YYEEEE. Trimming pared 5 bases from V and 4 bases from J, leaving 12 bases between. The CDR3 loop spans 13 amino acids. The CDR3, as DNA: TGTGCCAGCAGTTACGGAGGGCCCACTGAAGCTTTCTTT. Its translation is CASSYGGPTEAFF.

This clonotype has ten or more counts. This chain uses TRBV6-1 with TRBJ2-3; a possible D gene is TRBD2 (5 bases). Looked up from germline, CDR1 is MNHNS and CDR2 is SASEGT. V lost 6 bases, J lost 2 bases, and 12 bases lay in between. The CDR3 covers 14 residues. For the CDR3, the DNA is TGTGCCAGCAGCGGGATTACGTTCACAGATACGCAGTATTTT. Encoded protein: CASSGITFTDTQYF.